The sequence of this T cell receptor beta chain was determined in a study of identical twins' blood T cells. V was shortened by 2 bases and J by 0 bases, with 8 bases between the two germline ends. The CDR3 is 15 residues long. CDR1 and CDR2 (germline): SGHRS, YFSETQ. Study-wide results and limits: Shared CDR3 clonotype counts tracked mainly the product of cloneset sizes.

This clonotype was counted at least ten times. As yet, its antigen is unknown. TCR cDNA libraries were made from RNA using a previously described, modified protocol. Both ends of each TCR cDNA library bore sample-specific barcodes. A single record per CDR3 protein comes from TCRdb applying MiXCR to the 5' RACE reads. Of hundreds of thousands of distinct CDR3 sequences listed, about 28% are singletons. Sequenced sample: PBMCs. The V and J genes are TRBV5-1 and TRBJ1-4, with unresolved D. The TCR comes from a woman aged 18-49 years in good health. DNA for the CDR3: TGCGCCAGCAGCTTTACACCTGCAACTAATGAAAAACTGTTTTTT. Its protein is CASSFTPATNEKLFF.